This is a list of T cell receptor beta chains from one sample in a study of OX40 agonist ivuxolimab in advanced cancers. Sequencing was performed with immunoSEQ multiplex PCR; in TCRdb, only in-frame clones are kept and a portion is missing. The table lists about 64,000 clones, less than 95% of them singletons, with about 5.6% in the top ten. The material sequenced was CD4+ or CD8+ T cells sorted from blood, taken in a trial of the OX40 agonist ivuxolimab. The receptor set was obtained from an adult with an advanced solid tumor such as melanoma, head and neck, liver or kidney cancer. Each CDR3 is given with its conserved first and last residue. D genes are given only for firm matches. The listing skips clone size in some rows; elsewhere it reads once, few, many or a size class.

D | J | size | V | CDR3 | DNA
TRBD1 | TRBJ2-1 | . | TRBV7-4 | CASSQNRGRLNEQFF | TGTGCCAGCAGCCAAAACAGGGGGCGGCTTAATGAGCAGTTCTTC
TRBD1 | TRBJ1-5 | . | TRBV7-8 | CASSLAGTGGNQPQHF | TGTGCCAGCAGCTTAGCCGGGACAGGGGGCAATCAGCCCCAGCATTTT
TRBD2 | TRBJ2-3 | . | TRBV10-2 | CASRPAGEVHTQYF | TGCGCCAGCAGGCCAGCGGGAGAGGTCCATACGCAGTATTTT
TRBD1 | TRBJ1-1 | . | TRBV27 | CASTVGRGTTEAFF | TGTGCCAGCACAGTGGGCAGGGGGACTACTGAAGCTTTCTTT
TRBD2 | TRBJ2-1 | . | TRBV28 | CASGRGVAGTNNEQFF | TGTGCCAGCGGGCGGGGGGTAGCGGGAACCAACAATGAGCAGTTCTTC
. | TRBJ2-2 | . | TRBV11-2 | CASSSNGNTGELFF | TGTGCCAGCAGCTCGAACGGGAACACCGGGGAGCTGTTTTTT
TRBD1 | TRBJ2-7 | . | TRBV10-1 | CASSTDRGSDEQYF | TGCGCCAGCAGTACGGACAGGGGGAGCGACGAGCAGTACTTC
TRBD1 | TRBJ2-7 | once | TRBV10-1 | CASRGQGPGEQYF | TGCGCCAGCAGGGGACAGGGGCCGGGGGAGCAGTACTTC
. | TRBJ2-1 | . | TRBV5-1 | CASSLSGPYNEQFF | TGCGCCAGCAGCTTAAGCGGCCCTTACAATGAGCAGTTCTTC
TRBD1 | TRBJ2-7 | . | TRBV5-4 | CASSLRTGNYEQYF | TGTGCCAGCAGCCTTCGGACAGGGAACTACGAGCAGTACTTC
. | TRBJ1-1 | . | TRBV21-1 | CASSGREGRNTEAFF | TGTGCCAGCAGCGGGAGGGAGGGAAGGAACACTGAAGCTTTCTTT
TRBD1 | TRBJ1-2 | . | TRBV14 | CASSQTRGNYGYTF | TGTGCCAGCAGCCAAACCAGGGGGAACTATGGCTACACCTTC
TRBD2 | TRBJ2-5 | . | TRBV27 | CASSLTSGRETQYF | TGTGCCAGCAGTTTGACTAGCGGGAGGGAGACCCAGTACTTC
. | TRBJ1-4 | . | TRBV5-4 | CASSIQQGSNEKLFF | TGTGCCAGCAGCATACAACAGGGCTCGAATGAAAAACTGTTTTTT
TRBD2 | TRBJ2-5 | . | TRBV7-7 | CASSLGGRAEETQYF | TGTGCTAGCAGCTTAGGCGGGAGGGCTGAGGAGACCCAGTACTTC
TRBD1 | TRBJ2-2 | . | TRBV5-1 | CASIPSGTANTGELFF | TGCGCCAGTATACCGTCCGGGACAGCGAACACCGGGGAGCTGTTTTTT
. | TRBJ2-3 | . | TRBV5-1 | CASSSDRTDTQYF | TGCGCCAGCAGCTCCGACCGGACAGATACGCAGTATTTT
TRBD1 | TRBJ1-1 | . | TRBV14 | CASSPRGQDFFVEAFF | TGTGCCAGCAGCCCTAGAGGACAGGATTTTTTTGTTGAAGCTTTCTTT
. | TRBJ1-3 | . | TRBV30 | CAWRYTARGSGNTIYF | TGTGCCTGGAGGTATACAGCTCGGGGCAGTGGAAACACCATATATTTT
TRBD2 | TRBJ2-1 | . | TRBV10-3 | CATRLAANEQFF | TGTGCCACCAGACTAGCCGCAAATGAGCAGTTCTTC
. | TRBJ2-3 | . | TRBV2 | CASSPLVDTQYF | TGTGCCAGCAGCCCCTTAGTAGATACGCAGTATTTT
TRBD2 | TRBJ2-7 | . | TRBV6-5 | CATQLGLVGKQYF | TGTGCCACCCAACTGGGACTAGTTGGCAAGCAGTACTTC
. | TRBJ1-1 | . | TRBV28 | CASSLVGNTEAFF | TGTGCCAGCAGTTTAGTTGGGAACACTGAAGCTTTCTTT
. | TRBJ1-3 | . | TRBV6-5 | CASRFTGTGNTIYF | TGTGCCAGCAGATTTACAGGGACTGGAAACACCATATATTTT
TRBD1 | TRBJ2-7 | . | TRBV5-6 | CASSFFAGQGYEQYF | TGTGCCAGCAGCTTCTTCGCGGGACAGGGCTACGAGCAGTACTTC
. | TRBJ2-5 | . | TRBV5-1 | CASSLGGQMGETQYF | TGCGCCAGCAGCTTGGGGGGACAAATGGGGGAGACCCAGTACTTC
. | TRBJ2-3 | . | TRBV7-8 | CASSLRADTQYF | TGTGCCAGCAGCTTACGAGCGGATACGCAGTATTTT
TRBD2 | TRBJ2-7 | once | TRBV6-6 | CASRGGYEQYF | TGTGCCAGCCGCGGGGGTTACGAGCAGTACTTC
. | TRBJ2-1 | once | TRBV7-9 | CASSTWGATSYNEQFF | TGTGCCAGCAGTACCTGGGGGGCGACTTCCTACAATGAGCAGTTCTTC
. | TRBJ2-7 | . | TRBV5-1 | CASSLAGSSYEQYF | TGCGCCAGCAGCTTGGCAGGGAGCTCCTACGAGCAGTACTTC
. | TRBJ1-2 | . | TRBV7-9 | CASSLEAGVNYGYTF | TGTGCCAGCAGCTTAGAGGCAGGGGTGAACTATGGCTACACCTTC
TRBD2 | TRBJ2-3 | once | TRBV5-1 | CASRGRASSTDTQYF | TGCGCCAGCAGGGGGAGGGCCTCTAGCACAGATACGCAGTATTTT
. | TRBJ2-1 | few | TRBV12-1 | CASSLVYGDEQFF | TGTGCCAGCAGCTTGGTTTATGGGGATGAGCAGTTCTTC
TRBD2 | TRBJ2-1 | . | TRBV29-1 | CSVAARTSYEQFF | TGCAGCGTTGCAGCACGGACTAGCTATGAGCAGTTCTTC
. | TRBJ1-1 | . | TRBV7-9 | CASSLVASEAFF | TGTGCCAGCAGCTTAGTTGCTTCCGAAGCTTTCTTT
. | TRBJ2-7 | . | TRBV7-3 | CASSLGQFEQYF | TGTGCCAGCAGCCTAGGACAGTTCGAGCAGTACTTC
. | TRBJ2-7 | . | TRBV14 | CASSQEANEQYF | TGTGCCAGCAGCCAAGAGGCGAACGAGCAGTACTTC
TRBD1 | TRBJ1-3 | . | TRBV10-2 | CASSELGQLFLSGNTIYF | TGCGCCAGCAGTGAATTGGGACAGTTATTTCTCTCTGGAAACACCATATATTTT
. | TRBJ2-7 | . | TRBV5-1 | CASSLKRGSSEQYF | TGCGCCAGCAGCTTGAAAAGGGGTTCAAGCGAGCAGTACTTC
TRBD2 | TRBJ2-7 | once | TRBV5-4 | CASSSPAGAAYEQYF | TGTGCCAGCAGCTCACCAGCGGGAGCGGCTTACGAGCAGTACTTC
. | TRBJ2-3 | . | TRBV5-1 | CASSGLASTHTDTQYF | TGCGCCAGCAGCGGCCTGGCCTCAACTCACACAGATACGCAGTATTTT
. | TRBJ2-7 | . | TRBV7-8 | CASSLEVRHRYEQYF | TGTGCCAGCAGCTTAGAGGTCCGGCACCGCTACGAGCAGTACTTC
. | TRBJ1-5 | . | TRBV27 | CASSHSGVGSSNQPQHF | TGTGCCAGCAGCCACTCCGGGGTCGGGAGTAGCAATCAGCCCCAGCATTTT
. | TRBJ2-3 | once | TRBV28 | CASSFGLIPDTQYF | TGTGCCAGCAGTTTCGGGTTAATTCCAGATACGCAGTATTTT
TRBD1 | TRBJ2-3 | . | TRBV29-1 | CSVPRGQGVADTQYF | TGCAGCGTTCCGAGGGGCCAGGGGGTCGCAGATACGCAGTATTTT
TRBD1 | TRBJ2-5 | . | TRBV11-2 | CASSPNRGRETQYF | TGTGCCAGCAGCCCGAACAGGGGTCGGGAGACCCAGTACTTC
TRBD2 | TRBJ2-7 | once | TRBV5-8 | CASSLGLAEVHNDYEQYF | TGTGCCAGCAGCTTGGGGCTAGCGGAAGTACATAACGACTACGAGCAGTACTTC
TRBD2 | TRBJ2-1 | . | TRBV9 | CASSGLAGSYNEQFF | TGTGCCAGCAGCGGCCTAGCGGGATCTTACAATGAGCAGTTCTTC
TRBD1 | TRBJ2-5 | once | TRBV29-1 | CSAGQAYETQYF | TGCAGCGCCGGACAGGCGTACGAGACCCAGTACTTC
. | TRBJ1-1 | . | TRBV9 | CASSVGGMNTEAFF | TGTGCCAGCAGCGTAGGAGGAATGAACACTGAAGCTTTCTTT
. | TRBJ1-3 | . | TRBV7-3 | CASSLTIGQSSSGNTIYF | TGTGCCAGCAGCTTAACAATCGGACAGTCGAGCTCTGGAAACACCATATATTTT
TRBD1 | TRBJ1-5 | once | TRBV6-5 | CASRPTGGGSQPQHF | TGTGCCAGCAGACCCACAGGGGGCGGGAGTCAGCCCCAGCATTTT
. | TRBJ2-5 | . | TRBV4-1 | CASSQVRQGETQYF | TGCGCCAGCAGCCAAGTTCGGCAGGGGGAGACCCAGTACTTC